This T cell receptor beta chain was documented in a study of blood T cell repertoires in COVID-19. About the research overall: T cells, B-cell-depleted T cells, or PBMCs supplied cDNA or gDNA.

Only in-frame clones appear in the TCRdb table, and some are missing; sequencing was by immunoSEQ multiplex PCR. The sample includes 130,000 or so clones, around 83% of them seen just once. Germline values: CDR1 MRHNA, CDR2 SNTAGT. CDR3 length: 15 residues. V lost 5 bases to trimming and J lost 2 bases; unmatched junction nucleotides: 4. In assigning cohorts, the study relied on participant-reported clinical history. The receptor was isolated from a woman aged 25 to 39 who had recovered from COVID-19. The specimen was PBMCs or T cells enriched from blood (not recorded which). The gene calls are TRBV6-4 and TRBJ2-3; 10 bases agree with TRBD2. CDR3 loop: CASSPTSGNTDTQYF. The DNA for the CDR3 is TGTGCCAGCAGTCCTACTAGCGGGAACACAGATACGCAGTATTTT.